The 18 T cell receptor beta chains reported below all come from one sample, sequenced in a study of graft-versus-host responses after intestinal transplantation. Clones were sequenced by immunoSEQ multiplex PCR, and TCRdb holds only the in-frame ones, with some missing. The repertoire includes nearly 25,000 clones, under 45% of them detected once, and less than 0.75% sits in the top ten. The specimen comprised alloreactive CD4+ T cells from a mixed lymphocyte reaction culture, sampled before intestinal transplant. The subset here: CFSE-low proliferating T cells sorted from roughly 6-day pre-transplant mixed lymphocyte reaction (GvH or HvG direction). The origin of the receptors is a human patient who received an intestinal transplant.

The chain recombines TRBV7-2 with TRBJ2-2; 8 bases map to TRBD2. The J segment lost 5 bases and the V segment lost 0 bases, leaving 2 bases of the junction unmatched. Germline V lookup: CDR1 SGHTA, CDR2 FQGNSA. The CDR3 length is 15 residues. The CDR3 reads CASSLASGGTGELFF. CDR3 in DNA: TGTGCCAGCAGCTTAGCCAGCGGGGGAACCGGGGAGCTGTTTTTT.

This clone was seen a few times. This sequence joins TRBV6-5 and TRBJ2-1; D not resolved. The CDR3 is 12 residues long. Germline values: CDR1 MNHEY, CDR2 SVGAGI. The V end was cut by 2 bases, the J end by 7 bases, with 6 bases between. The CDR3 DNA sequence: TGTGCCAGCAGTTACCGAGGTAATGAGCAGTTCTTC. Protein sequence: CASSYRGNEQFF.

The gene calls are TRBV7-3 and TRBJ2-1; 9 bases align to TRBD2. The V gene end was trimmed by 3 bases and the J gene end by 3 bases; junction bases not matched to a gene: 9. CDR3 size: 17 residues. Germline V gene lookup returns CDR1 SGHTA and CDR2 FQGTGA. The CDR3 nucleotides are TGTGCCAGCAGCTTGAGCCACGGGACTAGCCTCTACAATGAGCAGTTCTTC. The encoded protein is CASSLSHGTSLYNEQFF.

This sequence joins TRBV7-9 and TRBJ1-2; possibly TRBD1 for D (5 bases). Germline loops: CDR1 SEHNR, CDR2 FQNEAQ (reference sequence). The length of the CDR3 is 15 residues. V lost 2 bases and J 4 bases, leaving 14 bases between the germline ends. The CDR3 loop reads CASSLLGTGPYGYTF. In DNA form, the CDR3 reads TGTGCCAGCAGCTTATTGGGGACTGGGCCCTATGGCTACACCTTC.

This sequence joins TRBV7-9 and TRBJ2-2; a weak D match, TRBD2 (5 bases). Germline values: CDR1 SEHNR, CDR2 FQNEAQ (reference sequence). Trimming took 0 bases from V and 3 from J, leaving 8 bases between them. The CDR3 sequence is 15 residues long. The DNA of the CDR3 is TGTGCCAGCAGCTTAGCGATGGGAGACACCGGGGAGCTGTTTTTT. It translates to CASSLAMGDTGELFF.

This clone is labeled as medium-sized (0.01 to 0.1%). The V call is TRBV19, the J call TRBJ1-6; D is possibly TRBD1 (6 bases). Trimming cost V 9 bases and J 7 bases, with 16 bases left between them. CDR1 is LNHDA and CDR2 is SQIVND in the germline V gene (reference sequence). This CDR3 has 14 residues. The DNA for the CDR3 is TGTGCCAGCATGAGGGGGTGGGGAAATTCACCCCTCCACTTT. Translating it yields CASMRGWGNSPLHF.

The chain couples TRBV2 to TRBJ2-3; perhaps TRBD2 as D (6 bases). Trimming pared 11 bases from V and 0 bases from J, leaving 18 bases between. Germline V lookup: CDR1 SNHLY, CDR2 FYNNEI. The CDR3 is 15 residues long. The CDR3 is CAGRRGYSSTDTQYF. For the CDR3, the DNA is TGTGCCGGGAGGCGGGGTTACTCTAGCACAGATACGCAGTATTTT.

This chain joins TRBV6-4 and TRBJ2-5; 7 bases agree with TRBD2. The CDR3 totals 20 residues. J gave up 1 base and V 0 bases, and 17 bases lay outside the gene matches. Looked up from germline, CDR1 is MRHNA and CDR2 is SNTAGT. CDR3: CASSDSKRTSNRVIQETQYF. The DNA of the CDR3 is TGTGCCAGCAGTGACTCGAAACGGACTAGTAACCGCGTTATCCAAGAGACCCAGTACTTC.

This chain uses TRBV10-2 with TRBJ1-3; weak D call: TRBD1 (6 bases). The CDR3 contains 14 residues. V lost 4 bases and J lost 3, with 10 bases in between. Germline lookup yields CDR1 WSHSY and CDR2 SAAADI. CDR3 loop: CASSASGDGNTIYF. The CDR3 DNA sequence: TGCGCCAGCAGTGCCTCAGGGGATGGAAACACCATATATTTT.

This clone was counted a few times. Here the CDR3 reads CASSYGQVRSYEQYF. The CDR3 region has the DNA TGTGCCAGCAGTTACGGTCAGGTTCGCTCCTACGAGCAGTACTTC. The chain couples TRBV6-5 to TRBJ2-7; D is unclear. This CDR3 comprises 15 residues. V dropped 2 bases and J dropped 0 bases, with 11 bases sitting between them. CDR1 MNHEY and CDR2 SVGAGI come from the germline V gene.

This clone was observed a handful of times. The genes are TRBV9 and TRBJ1-6; D ambiguous. In germline, CDR1 is SGDLS, CDR2 YYNGEE. The CDR3 totals 15 residues. Trimming took 0 bases from V and 9 from J, leaving 13 bases between them. CDR3 bases: TGTGCCAGCAGCGTAGGTGGAGGAGTTGGTTCACCCCTCCACTTT. It codes for CASSVGGGVGSPLHF.

The chain joins TRBV9 to TRBJ2-5; D remains unclear. The CDR3 is 12 residues long. Germline lookup yields CDR1 SGDLS and CDR2 YYNGEE. Trimming removed 3 bases from V and 7 bases from J, with 10 bases in between. The DNA for the CDR3 is TGTGCCAGCAGCGGCGGCCTCGGGACCCAGTACTTC. The encoded protein is CASSGGLGTQYF.

This clone occurred once. The chain joins TRBV21-1 to TRBJ1-2. TRBV21-1 corresponds to a pseudogene. This CDR3 is 15 amino acids long. The CDR3 DNA follows: TGTGCCAGCAGCATGGTACCGTTAGCTAACTATGGCTACACCTTC. Protein product: CASSMVPLANYGYTF.

In its sample, this clone was seen once. This chain links TRBV18 with TRBJ1-1, with D possibly TRBD1 on 6 matching bases. With 3 bases removed from V and 1 base from J, the gap between germline ends came to 12 bases. Germline V lookup: CDR1 KGHSH, CDR2 LQKENI. The CDR3 is made up of 15 amino acids. The CDR3: CASSPRDTSNTEAFF. The CDR3 region has the DNA TGTGCCAGCTCACCTCGGGACACATCGAACACTGAAGCTTTCTTT.

This clone was seen a handful of times. The rearrangement links TRBV9 to TRBJ1-3, with a weak D call TRBD1 (5 bases). This CDR3 comprises 15 residues. CDR1 SGDLS and CDR2 YYNGEE come from the germline V gene. The V end was cut by 2 bases, the J end by 4 bases, with 13 bases between. DNA of the CDR3: TGTGCCAGCAGCGTGATCGGGGGGGGAGGAAACACCATATATTTT. It specifies CASSVIGGGGNTIYF.

The chain combines TRBV19 with TRBJ2-7; 7 bases fit TRBD2. The CDR3 is made up of 14 amino acids. Germline lookup yields CDR1 LNHDA and CDR2 SQIVND (reference sequence). V was pared by 1 base and J by 3 bases, with 3 bases of the junction left unmatched. This CDR3 reads CASSIGGGNYEQYF. The CDR3 nucleotides are TGTGCCAGTAGTATAGGGGGAGGGAACTACGAGCAGTACTTC.

There are a few counts of this clone. The chain joins TRBV6-6 to TRBJ2-1; possible D gene TRBD2, 6 bases. CDR1 and CDR2 (germline): MNHNY, SVGAGI (reference sequence). Trimming took off 0 bases at V and 4 bases at J, with 7 bases between the two ends. The length of the CDR3 is 14 residues. The CDR3 bases are TGTGCCAGCAGTTACTCTAGCGGATACAATGAGCAGTTCTTC. Its protein product is CASSYSSGYNEQFF.

The J gene is TRBJ2-7, the V gene TRBV20-1; possibly TRBD1 for D (5 bases). Germline assignment: CDR1 DFQATT and CDR2 SNEGSKA (reference sequence). With 5 bases removed from V and 5 bases from J, the gap between germline ends came to 10 bases. The CDR3 runs 11 residues. CDR3 sequence (DNA): TGCAGTGCTGCCCCCAGGGACGAGCAGTACTTC. It translates to CSAAPRDEQYF.